The 32 T cell receptor beta chains in this list originate from one sample, sequenced in a study of human CD4 T cells and Enterobacteriaceae. The repertoire was sequenced with immunoSEQ multiplex PCR; TCRdb's copy has only in-frame clones and lacks some. Of tens of thousands of clones in the sample, approximately 80% were seen once. Memory CD4+ T cells were sorted as all CD4+ cells except CD45RA+CCR7+CD95- naive cells, over 95% pure. Source material: memory CD4+ T cells from blood. The receptors were gathered from a human donor in good health.

The V gene is TRBV2, the J gene TRBJ2-1, with 11 bases lining up with TRBD1. The CDR3 covers 14 residues. Germline assignment: CDR1 SNHLY and CDR2 FYNNEI. V lost 6 bases, J lost 10 bases, and 8 bases stayed unmatched. CDR3 in DNA: TGTGCCAGCAGCCGAAAGGGACAGGGGGACGAGCAGTTCTTC. Translation: CASSRKGQGDEQFF.

As DNA, the CDR3 is TGTGCCACCTCCGGGCCAAATCAGCCCCAGCATTTT. Translation: CATSGPNQPQHF. The chain uses TRBV10-3 and TRBJ1-5, with no clear D. V dropped 10 bases and J dropped 4 bases, with 11 bases sitting between them. The germline V gene encodes CDR1 ENHRY and CDR2 SYGVKD. CDR3 length equals 12 residues.

The chain carries TRBV29-1 and TRBJ2-7, with a tentative D call TRBD1 (6 bases). Germline V gene data show CDR1 as SQVTM and CDR2 as ANQGSEA. The V gene lost 6 bases and the J gene lost 5 bases, with 14 bases spanning the gap. This CDR3 is 12 amino acids long. The CDR3 region is CSVSGQWNEQYF. The CDR3 DNA reads TGCAGCGTCTCCGGACAGTGGAACGAGCAGTACTTC.

This sequence joins TRBV18 and TRBJ2-5, with TRBD2 identical over 12 bases. The germline V gene has CDR1 KGHSH and CDR2 LQKENI. The CDR3 sequence is 15 residues long. J was trimmed by 4 bases and V by 2 bases; bases with no gene match: 2. DNA of the CDR3: TGTGCCAGCTCACCAGAGGGACTAGCGGGAGAGACCCAGTACTTC. Translating it yields CASSPEGLAGETQYF.

J is TRBJ1-1 and V is TRBV4-2, with TRBD1 matching over 10 bases. The CDR3 runs 16 residues. Germline V gene sequence: CDR1 LGHNA, CDR2 YNFKEQ. J lost 1 base, V lost 1 base, and 3 bases had no gene match. CDR3 protein: CASSQGWDRGNTEAFF. The CDR3 region has the DNA TGTGCCAGCAGCCAAGGGTGGGACAGGGGGAACACTGAAGCTTTCTTT.

This clone is medium-sized in the sample. V and J are TRBV2 and TRBJ1-5; D is unclear. The CDR3 has 15 residues. Germline values: CDR1 SNHLY, CDR2 FYNNEI. V shed 7 bases and J shed 2 bases, with 15 bases lying between them. CDR3 nucleotides: TGTGCCAGCACCGAACGTGGTTTGGGCAATCAGCCCCAGCATTTT. Amino acids: CASTERGLGNQPQHF.

The chain is built from TRBV7-6 and TRBJ2-5; tentative D call: TRBD2 (6 bases). V was cut by 1 base and J by 10 bases, with 19 bases left in between. The CDR3 has 15 amino acids. CDR1 is SGHVS, CDR2 FNYEAQ, per germline. The CDR3 protein is CASSLVGTAGRGQYF. The CDR3 coding sequence is TGTGCCAGCAGCTTAGTGGGGACGGCGGGGAGAGGCCAGTACTTC.

The J gene is TRBJ1-2, the V gene TRBV2; 7 nucleotides match TRBD1. Germline-derived CDR1 and CDR2 are SNHLY and FYNNEI. The J segment lost 6 bases and the V segment lost 5 bases, leaving 6 bases of the junction unmatched. CDR3 length: 13 amino acids. CDR3 protein: CASSQEGANGYTF. The CDR3 nucleotides are TGTGCCAGCAGTCAAGAGGGGGCTAATGGCTACACCTTC. The whole variable domain, filled in from reference TRBV2 and TRBJ1-2, reads EPEVTQTPSHQVTQMGQEVILRCVPISNHLYFYWYRQILGQKVEFLVSFYNNEISEKSEIFDDQFSVERPDGSNFTLKIRSTKLEDSAMYFCASSQEGANGYTFGSGTRLTVV.

This chain connects TRBV7-9 to TRBJ1-1, with D perhaps matching TRBD1 (5 bases). V lost 4 bases and J lost 1, with 13 bases in between. Germline CDR1 is SEHNR and CDR2 is FQNEAQ (reference sequence). The CDR3 has 15 residues. The chain's CDR3 is CASSSGGRGNTEAFF. The DNA for the CDR3 is TGTGCCAGCAGCTCCGGGGGGAGGGGGAACACTGAAGCTTTCTTT.

V is TRBV7-2 and J is TRBJ1-3, with 9 bases that match TRBD1. After removal of 5 bases from V and 0 bases from J, the junction contained 2 bases not matched to a gene. This CDR3 is 15 amino acids long. Germline CDR1 is SGHTA and CDR2 is FQGNSA. CDR3 bases: TGTGCCAGCAGCAAACAGGGGGCCTCTGGAAACACCATATATTTT. This codes for CASSKQGASGNTIYF. Drawing the rest from reference TRBV7-2 and TRBJ1-3, the complete variable domain is GAGVSQSPSNKVTEKGKDVELRCDPISGHTALYWYRQSLGQGLEFLIYFQGNSAPDKSGLPSDRFSAERTGGSVSTLTIQRTQQEDSAVYLCASSKQGASGNTIYFGEGSWLTVV.

The CDR3 DNA follows: TGTGCCTGGAGTGGGGGCTCCGGCCGGGGGGGTTCACCCCTCCACTTT. Translation: CAWSGGSGRGGSPLHF. The chain recombines TRBV30 with TRBJ1-6, with D perhaps TRBD1 (5 bases). The CDR3 consists of 16 residues. Germline V gene sequence: CDR1 GTSNPN, CDR2 SVGIG (reference sequence). The V and J ends lost 1 base and 9 bases respectively, with 19 bases between them.

This chain uses TRBV18 with TRBJ2-5, with 7 bases identical to TRBD2. After removal of 3 bases from V and 5 bases from J, the junction contained 9 bases not matched to a gene. The CDR3 extends over 15 amino acids. The germline V gene has CDR1 KGHSH and CDR2 LQKENI. CDR3 sequence: CASSPETSAFETQYF. Here the CDR3 DNA reads TGTGCCAGCTCACCGGAAACTAGCGCTTTTGAGACCCAGTACTTC.

V usage is TRBV21-1 and J usage is TRBJ2-7; the table names TRBD1, a call not compared with the DNA. TRBV21-1 is designated a pseudogene. The CDR3 is made up of 16 amino acids. The DNA of the CDR3 is TGTGCCAGCAGCATGCCCCCACAGGGGTTCTCCTACGAGCAGTACTTC. This encodes CASSMPPQGFSYEQYF.

This clone was picked up one time. V gene TRBV9 combines with J gene TRBJ2-7, with D possibly being TRBD1 (5 bases). Per the germline V gene, CDR1 is SGDLS and CDR2 is YYNGEE. CDR3 length: 13 amino acids. The V end lost 3 bases, the J end lost 5 bases, and 12 bases lay between the germline ends. This chain's CDR3 is CASSGRVVHEQYF. DNA of the CDR3: TGTGCCAGCAGCGGCAGGGTTGTTCACGAGCAGTACTTC.

The chain employs TRBV5-6 and TRBJ1-1; the match to TRBD1 covers 8 bases. Germline V gene data show CDR1 as SGHDT and CDR2 as YYEEEE. Trimming cost V 3 bases and J 2 bases; bases outside gene matches: 6. This CDR3 has 15 residues. This CDR3 is CASSYLTGANTEAFF. Written as DNA, the CDR3 is TGTGCCAGCAGCTACCTGACAGGGGCCAACACTGAAGCTTTCTTT.

The J gene is TRBJ2-5, the V gene TRBV27; the D call may be TRBD1 or TRBD2 (5 bases each). CDR3 length: 15 amino acids. V shed 3 bases and J shed 6 bases, with 17 bases lying between them. Germline V CDR1 and CDR2: MNHEY, SMNVEV (reference sequence). The CDR3 sequence is CASSLSQGGFKTQYF. The CDR3 region has the DNA TGTGCCAGCAGTTTGAGCCAGGGCGGGTTTAAGACCCAGTACTTC.

This chain connects TRBV6-5 to TRBJ1-3; D gene uncertain. V lost 0 bases, J lost 4 bases, and 13 bases lay in between. Germline loops: CDR1 MNHEY, CDR2 SVGAGI. The CDR3 spans 16 residues. The CDR3 sequence: CASSYSEGFGGNTIYF. DNA of the CDR3: TGTGCCAGCAGTTACTCTGAGGGTTTCGGAGGAAACACCATATATTTT.

The CDR3 region is CASSLVGRTGELFF. Here the CDR3 DNA reads TGTGCCAGCAGCTTAGTAGGGCGAACCGGGGAGCTGTTTTTT. The gene calls are TRBV11-3 and TRBJ2-2; D unclear. CDR3 length equals 14 residues. The V gene's germline CDR1 is SGHNT and CDR2 YENEEA. V lost 1 base and J lost 5, with 8 bases in between. Variable domain in full (rest from reference TRBV11-3 and TRBJ2-2): EAGVVQSPRYKIIEKKQPVAFWCNPISGHNTLYWYLQNLGQGPELLIRYENEEAVDDSQLPKDRFSAERLKGVDSTLKIQPAELGDSAVYLCASSLVGRTGELFFGEGSRLTVL.

The chain carries TRBV5-1 and TRBJ1-2; 10 bases match TRBD1. Looked up from germline, CDR1 is SGHRS and CDR2 is YFSETQ. The CDR3 runs to 14 residues. Trimming removed 4 bases from V and 4 bases from J; junction bases left unmatched: 4. The CDR3 nucleotides are TGCGCCAGCAGCCCGGACAGGGGGTTCTATGGCTACACCTTC. Protein: CASSPDRGFYGYTF. The variable domain in full, completed from reference TRBV5-1 and TRBJ1-2, reads KAGVTQTPRYLIKTRGQQVTLSCSPISGHRSVSWYQQTPGQGLQFLFEYFSETQRNKGNFPGRFSGRQFSNSRSEMNVSTLELGDSALYLCASSPDRGFYGYTFGSGTRLTVV.

This chain joins TRBV14 and TRBJ1-3; 8 bases match TRBD1. Germline assignment: CDR1 SGHDN and CDR2 FVKESK. Trimming cost V 4 bases and J 2 bases; bases outside gene matches: 1. CDR3 size: 14 residues. Here the CDR3 DNA reads TGTGCCAGCAGCCCACAGGGGGCTGGAAACACCATATATTTT. It encodes CASSPQGAGNTIYF.

This clone was recorded only once. The chain combines TRBV18 with TRBJ2-5; D is unresolved. V was pared by 1 base and J by 5 bases, with 5 bases between. This CDR3 is built from 12 residues. Germline assignment: CDR1 KGHSH and CDR2 LQKENI. DNA for the CDR3: TGTGCCAGCTCACCACAACCGGAGACCCAGTACTTC. This encodes CASSPQPETQYF.

About this clone: A junction end diverges from the germline sequence, so it may reflect a read error. The chain has TRBV6-1 and TRBJ2-1; D remains unclear. Germline values: CDR1 MNHNS, CDR2 SASEGT. The CDR3 is made up of 15 amino acids. The DNA for the CDR3 is TGTGCCAGCAGTGTATTAACCCTCCCAGACGGTGAGCAGCTCTTC. Translated: CASSVLTLPDGEQLF.

The chain recombines TRBV19 with TRBJ1-2, with 7 bases matching TRBD1. Germline V gene data show CDR1 as LNHDA and CDR2 as SQIVND (reference sequence). Trimming removed 4 bases from V and 2 bases from J; junction bases left unmatched: 10. This CDR3 is 16 amino acids long. The CDR3 DNA is TGTGCCAGTAGTACAAACCCCCCGGACAGGAACTATGGCTACACCTTC. Encoded protein: CASSTNPPDRNYGYTF.

The V gene is TRBV6-4, the J gene TRBJ1-3; perhaps TRBD1 as D (6 bases). Germline CDR1 and CDR2: MRHNA and SNTAGT. The V gene lost 4 bases and the J gene lost 1 base, with 17 bases spanning the gap. This CDR3 comprises 17 residues. In DNA, the CDR3 is TGTGCCAGCAGTGCCGGGGTTGGGGGGCGGTCTGGAAACACCATATATTTT. It codes for CASSAGVGGRSGNTIYF.

CDR3 in DNA: TGTGCCAGCAGCCAAGTGATCGGGGGGGGAACCTACGAGCAGTACTTC. Translated, it gives CASSQVIGGGTYEQYF. V is TRBV14 and J is TRBJ2-7, with 8 bases matching TRBD2. CDR3 length equals 16 residues. Germline lookup yields CDR1 SGHDN and CDR2 FVKESK. Trimming took 1 base from V and 2 from J; bases not matched to a gene: 7.

The chain joins TRBV6-5 to TRBJ1-5; weak D call: TRBD1 (5 bases). The germline V gene encodes CDR1 MNHEY and CDR2 SVGAGI. The V and J ends lost 5 bases and 6 bases respectively, with 17 bases between them. CDR3 length: 15 amino acids. CDR3 in amino acids: CASSNGGLGSQPQHF. CDR3 DNA sequence: TGTGCCAGCAGTAACGGGGGATTGGGGAGTCAGCCCCAGCATTTT.

The rearrangement uses TRBV18 and TRBJ1-1; tentative D call: TRBD1 (6 bases). The CDR3 covers 13 residues. CDR1 is KGHSH, CDR2 LQKENI, per germline. V was trimmed by 3 bases and J by 8 bases, leaving 13 bases between them. The CDR3 here is CASSPLVGQEAFF. CDR3 nucleotide sequence: TGTGCCAGCTCACCTCTGGTCGGACAGGAAGCTTTCTTT.

The sample holds one count of this clone. The chain recombines TRBV14 with TRBJ1-3; 7 bases are shared with TRBD1. Germline V CDR1 and CDR2: SGHDN, FVKESK. This CDR3 has 15 residues. V dropped 4 bases and J dropped 0; count of bases not matched to a gene: 3. CDR3 coding DNA: TGTGCCAGCAGCCGACAGGGATACTCTGGAAACACCATATATTTT. It encodes CASSRQGYSGNTIYF.

This sequence joins TRBV5-1 and TRBJ2-5; no firm D call. With 1 base removed from V and 9 bases from J, the gap between germline ends came to 10 bases. CDR1 is SGHRS and CDR2 is YFSETQ in the germline V gene. CDR3 length equals 12 residues. The DNA for the CDR3 is TGCGCCAGCAGCTTGCAAGTCGGAGCCCAGTACTTC. Encoded protein: CASSLQVGAQYF.

The chain combines TRBV6-1 with TRBJ1-5; D gene unclear. The CDR3 is made up of 14 amino acids. Trimming took 5 bases from V and 9 from J, leaving 17 bases between them. Germline V gene data show CDR1 as MNHNS and CDR2 as SASEGT. The CDR3 reads CASSSLRTGMPQHF. The CDR3 coding sequence is TGTGCCAGCAGTTCCCTTAGGACGGGGATGCCCCAGCATTTT.

The chain carries TRBV30 and TRBJ1-6, with TRBD1 matching over 8 bases. J gave up 9 bases and V 2 bases, and 9 bases lay outside the gene matches. Germline V gene data show CDR1 as GTSNPN and CDR2 as SVGIG (reference sequence). The CDR3 extends over 15 amino acids. This chain's CDR3 is CAWSLTTGVGSPLHF. CDR3 coding DNA: TGTGCCTGGAGTCTGACGACAGGGGTTGGTTCACCCCTCCACTTT.

The chain combines TRBV5-5 with TRBJ1-2; D is uncertain. Per the germline V gene, CDR1 is SGHKS and CDR2 is YYEKEE (reference sequence). The CDR3 has 14 amino acids. The V and J ends lost 4 bases and 6 bases respectively, with 16 bases between them. The CDR3 spells CASSQDRRSDGYTF. CDR3 DNA: TGTGCCAGCAGCCAAGACCGTCGTTCGGATGGCTACACCTTC.